This T cell receptor beta chain is from a study of CD8+CD57+ T cells in acquired aplastic anemia. For CDR3 and TCR beta VDJ profiling, genomic DNA was the template used. TCRdb itself ran the reads through MiXCR, one entry per CDR3 protein. The data show some 170,000 distinct CDR3 sequences, 65% to 75% seen once. Only patients with CD8+CD57+ cell expansion on flow cytometry were chosen for sequencing. Severe acquired aplastic anemia was the diagnosis recorded for all patients. The clonotype originates from a human donor with aplastic anemia. Sequenced: sorted CD4+, CD8+, or CD8+CD57+ T cells (not recorded which) from PBMCs.

CDR3 nucleotides: TGCAGTGCTAGATCTCCCGGGGAGCTGTTTTTT. Its translation: CSARSPGELFF. This chain links TRBV20-1 with TRBJ2-2; D is unresolved. From germline, CDR1 is DFQATT and CDR2 SNEGSKA (reference sequence). With 2 bases removed from V and 6 bases from J, the gap between germline ends came to 4 bases. This CDR3 has 11 amino acids.